This TCR beta chain was recovered during a study of blood T cell repertoires in COVID-19. For the study at large: Italy, Spain and the United States were the sources of the convalescent and acute COVID-19 samples. T cells, B-cell-depleted T cells, or PBMCs supplied cDNA or gDNA.

CDR1 and CDR2 from the germline V gene are LGHDT and YNNKEL (reference sequence). This CDR3 has 14 residues. The V and J ends lost 4 bases and 1 base, in that order; junction bases with no gene match: 3. This clone has more than one count but fewer than ten. In the original workflow: The assay estimated nucleated cells by amplifying reference gene primers. The table came from immunoSEQ multiplex PCR; TCRdb's copy has only in-frame clones and leaves some out. That table is the source of V, J and clone size, and D and trimming were worked out from the DNA. The repertoire holds about 200,000 clones, with approximately 79% as singletons.

The clonotype was recovered from a human donor in a cohort sampled during active COVID-19. The chain has TRBV3-1 (or the pseudogene TRBV3-2) and TRBJ2-7; 8 bases fit TRBD1. Sequenced input: peripheral blood. CDR3 protein: CASSPTGASYEQYF. CDR3 DNA: TGTGCCAGCAGCCCGACAGGGGCGTCCTACGAGCAGTACTTC.